These 29 T cell receptor beta chains were all obtained from the same sample, sequenced in a study of blood T cells in healthy people across ages. Sample-barcoded 5' priming and a J-beta primer mix drove a second PCR of 7 to 11 cycles. TCRdb reprocessed the 5' RACE reads via MiXCR and lists one record per CDR3 protein. The sample contains around 520,000 distinct CDR3 sequences, about 26% of which appear only once. The data were also submitted as part of a second study, on T cells of mothers and their children.

The sequencing sample was made of blood. All receptors derive from a boy aged 2 to 10 in good health.

Only a few counts were recorded for this clonotype. The CDR3 region has the DNA TGCAGCGCTATGTCGGGGTCGGCCCAGTACTTC. Translating gives CSAMSGSAQYF. The chain has TRBV29-1 and TRBJ2-5, with D possibly TRBD2 on 5 matching bases. The CDR3 is 11 amino acids. The V end was cut by 7 bases, the J end by 9 bases, with 15 bases between. CDR1 is SQVTM, CDR2 ANQGSEA, per germline.

This clonotype showed up just a few times. The chain uses TRBV2 and TRBJ2-1; D might be TRBD1 (5 bases). V lost 7 bases and J lost 0, with 16 bases in between. Germline loops: CDR1 SNHLY, CDR2 FYNNEI. The CDR3 loop spans 16 amino acids. The CDR3 protein is CASMKDRLLSYNEQFF. The DNA for the CDR3 is TGTGCCAGCATGAAAGACAGACTGCTCTCCTACAATGAGCAGTTCTTC. The whole variable domain, remainder taken from reference TRBV2 and TRBJ2-1, is EPEVTQTPSHQVTQMGQEVILRCVPISNHLYFYWYRQILGQKVEFLVSFYNNEISEKSEIFDDQFSVERPDGSNFTLKIRSTKLEDSAMYFCASMKDRLLSYNEQFFGPGTRLTVL.

The chain employs TRBV11-1 and TRBJ2-5; 12 positions match TRBD2. The germline V gene encodes CDR1 SGHAT and CDR2 FQDESV (reference sequence). This CDR3 comprises 15 residues. The ends lost 5 bases at V and 5 bases at J; junction bases unmatched: 6. CDR3 DNA: TGTGCCAGCAGCACCCGGACTAGCGGGGAGGAGACCCAGTACTTC. Protein sequence: CASSTRTSGEETQYF.

The V gene is TRBV2, the J gene TRBJ2-1, with 11 bases lining up with TRBD2. The CDR3 contains 16 residues. V lost 5 bases to trimming and J lost 4 bases; unmatched junction nucleotides: 7. From germline, CDR1 is SNHLY and CDR2 FYNNEI. For the CDR3, the DNA is TGTGCCAGCAGTCCCTTAGCGGGGGGGCCTTACAATGAGCAGTTCTTC. Encoded protein: CASSPLAGGPYNEQFF.

This clonotype has only a few counts. This sequence joins TRBV27 and TRBJ1-1; tentatively, D is TRBD1 (5 bases). Trimming shortened V by 5 bases and J by 5 bases, and 21 bases separated the two germline ends. This CDR3 is 16 amino acids long. Germline V CDR1 and CDR2: MNHEY, SMNVEV (reference sequence). The CDR3 DNA sequence: TGTGCCAGCAGTCCCCCTACCCCCGGGAGACAGACTGAAGCTTTCTTT. Translated, it gives CASSPPTPGRQTEAFF.

The chain has TRBV20-1 and TRBJ1-1; a weak D match, TRBD1 (5 bases). This CDR3 is 12 amino acids long. Germline V gives CDR1 DFQATT, CDR2 SNEGSKA (reference sequence). The CDR3, as DNA: TGCAGCTATCAGGAGGGGTTGGCTGAAGCTTTCTTT. It yields the protein CSYQEGLAEAFF.

This rearrangement joins TRBV7-9 to TRBJ2-1; no clear D gene. The germline V gene has CDR1 SEHNR and CDR2 FQNEAQ (reference sequence). Trimming removed 5 bases at V and 4 bases at J, with 12 bases between. This CDR3 is 14 amino acids long. CDR3 in DNA: TGTGCCAGCAGCGCTATGGCAGAATACAATGAGCAGTTCTTC. Translation: CASSAMAEYNEQFF.

The chain links TRBV29-1 to TRBJ1-6, with TRBD1 as a possible D gene (5 bases). Germline CDR1 SQVTM, CDR2 ANQGSEA. The V end lost 0 bases, the J end lost 9 bases, and 9 bases lay between the germline ends. The CDR3 has 13 residues. CDR3: CSVEEQAGSPLHF. The DNA of the CDR3 is TGCAGCGTTGAAGAACAGGCTGGTTCACCCCTCCACTTT.

This clonotype was seen only a few times. The chain has TRBV20-1 and TRBJ1-1, with D unresolved. The germline CDR1 and CDR2 sequences are DFQATT and SNEGSKA (reference sequence). CDR3 length equals 11 residues. Trimming removed 2 bases at V and 3 bases at J, with 4 bases between. In nucleotides, the CDR3 is TGCAGTGCTAGAAAACACACTGAAGCTTTCTTT. Its translation: CSARKHTEAFF.

This rearrangement joins TRBV29-1 to TRBJ1-2, with TRBD1 as a possible D gene (6 bases). CDR1 SQVTM and CDR2 ANQGSEA come from the germline V gene. The CDR3 spans 13 residues. The ends were cut back, 2 bases at V and 8 bases at J, with 15 bases in the middle. As DNA, the CDR3 is TGCAGCGTTGAATGGGGGGACGGGACAGGCTACACCTTC. Its translation: CSVEWGDGTGYTF.

This chain connects TRBV6-2 or TRBV6-3 to TRBJ1-2, with a weak D call TRBD1 (5 bases). V was trimmed by 8 bases and J by 4 bases, leaving 5 bases between them. CDR1 and CDR2 (germline): MNHEY, SVGEGT. There are 10 residues in the CDR3. The CDR3 sequence is CASGTYGYTF. The DNA of the CDR3 is TGTGCCAGCGGGACCTATGGCTACACCTTC.

About this clonotype itself: One end of the junction varies from germline; a read error may be responsible. This chain joins TRBV27 and TRBJ2-5; D might be TRBD1 (6 bases). Per germline, CDR1 MNHEY and CDR2 SMNVEV (reference sequence). CDR3 length: 17 amino acids. The CDR3: CASLPRGFEGVVETRYF. In nucleotides, the CDR3 is TGTGCCAGCCTCCCCAGGGGATTTGAGGGGGTTGTGGAGACCCGGTACTTC.

The chain has TRBV20-1 and TRBJ2-3, with 8 nucleotides matching TRBD2. The germline CDR1 and CDR2 sequences are DFQATT and SNEGSKA (reference sequence). The CDR3 has 14 residues. With V trimmed by 7 bases and J by 3 bases, 9 bases remained unmatched. The DNA for the CDR3 is TGCAGTGTCCTGCCGCTAGCGGGTACAGATACGCAGTATTTT. It specifies CSVLPLAGTDTQYF.

The CDR3 DNA follows: TGTGCCAGCAGCTTTGGGACTAGCGAATCCTACGAGCAGTACTTC. Protein sequence: CASSFGTSESYEQYF. The J gene is TRBJ2-5, the V gene TRBV5-4; 10 nucleotides match TRBD2. The J call is uncertain, as TRBJ2-7 better fits the DNA end. Looked up from germline, CDR1 is SGHNT and CDR2 is YYREEE (reference sequence). CDR3 length: 15 amino acids.

The table lists this clonotype with a few counts. The chain has TRBV6-5 and TRBJ1-3, with D perhaps TRBD1 (5 bases). Germline values: CDR1 MNHEY, CDR2 SVGAGI. The V gene lost 0 bases and the J gene lost 6 bases, with 9 bases spanning the gap. The CDR3 extends over 14 amino acids. The CDR3 sequence is CASSYSGGSNTIYF. As DNA, the CDR3 is TGTGCCAGCAGTTACTCGGGGGGATCAAACACCATATATTTT.

In its sample, this clonotype was seen a few times. The chain has TRBV6-1 and TRBJ2-5; 13 nucleotides agree with TRBD2. The germline V gene has CDR1 MNHNS and CDR2 SASEGT. The CDR3 is 16 residues long. V gave up 7 bases and J gave up 5 bases; unmatched junction bases: 10. For the CDR3, the DNA is TGTGCCAGCAATCTTGGGACTAGCGGGGAGGGGGAGACCCAGTACTTC. It translates to CASNLGTSGEGETQYF.

The genes are TRBV29-1 and TRBJ1-1; 7 bases are a match to TRBD1. The CDR3 length is 13 residues. Looked up from germline, CDR1 is SQVTM and CDR2 is ANQGSEA. J was trimmed by 4 bases and V by 7 bases; bases with no gene match: 9. The CDR3 reads CSAQGQWVTEAFF. The CDR3 DNA sequence: TGCAGCGCCCAGGGACAGTGGGTCACTGAAGCTTTCTTT.

The chain combines TRBV20-1 with TRBJ1-5, with D possibly matching TRBD1 (5 bases). CDR1 is DFQATT, CDR2 SNEGSKA, per germline (reference sequence). The CDR3 is 14 residues long. Deletions cut 2 bases from V and 0 bases from J, with 8 bases between. CDR3 residues: CSARTTVSNQPQHF. The DNA for the CDR3 is TGCAGTGCTAGAACGACAGTTAGCAATCAGCCCCAGCATTTT.

V usage is TRBV27 and J usage is TRBJ2-1; 10 bases match TRBD1. The CDR3 is 12 residues long. The J segment lost 10 bases and the V segment lost 7 bases, leaving 4 bases of the junction unmatched. Germline lookup yields CDR1 MNHEY and CDR2 SMNVEV (reference sequence). This CDR3 is CASTMTGGEQFF. The CDR3 nucleotides read TGTGCCAGCACCATGACAGGGGGCGAGCAGTTCTTC.

Only a few counts were recorded for this clonotype. The chain joins TRBV7-2 to TRBJ1-5; D call uncertain. Germline CDR1 SGHTA, CDR2 FQGNSA. With 1 base removed from V and 2 bases from J, the gap between germline ends came to 12 bases. There are 16 residues in the CDR3. CDR3: CASSLGWGLGNQPQHF. In nucleotides, the CDR3 is TGTGCCAGCAGCTTAGGATGGGGATTGGGCAATCAGCCCCAGCATTTT.

This clonotype was counted a few times. This chain uses TRBV6-6 with TRBJ2-3; D is ambiguous. Between the trimmed V and J ends, which lost 6 bases and 5 bases, there was a span of 6 bases. The germline CDR1 and CDR2 sequences are MNHNY and SVGAGI (reference sequence). The CDR3 spans 11 residues. CDR3 protein: CASRWGDTQYF. CDR3 in DNA: TGTGCCAGCAGGTGGGGAGATACGCAGTATTTT.

The gene calls are TRBV30 and TRBJ1-2, with no clear D. The CDR3 runs to 12 residues. Per germline, CDR1 GTSNPN and CDR2 SVGIG (reference sequence). Trimming removed 7 bases from V and 8 bases from J, with 17 bases in between. The DNA for the CDR3 is TGTGCCTACTTTCGAGCCGTGGGAGGCTACACCTTC. Protein sequence: CAYFRAVGGYTF.

This clonotype was detected a few times. V is TRBV12-3 or TRBV12-4 and J is TRBJ2-5, with a tentative D call TRBD1 (5 bases). The CDR3 is made up of 14 amino acids. V lost 5 bases and J 2 bases, leaving 12 bases between the germline ends. CDR3 loop: CASSHRQIQETQYF. CDR3 in DNA: TGTGCCAGCAGTCATAGACAGATTCAAGAGACCCAGTACTTC.

This clonotype has only a few counts. J is TRBJ2-3 and V is TRBV29-1, with D possibly TRBD2 on 5 matching bases. CDR3 size: 14 residues. Germline loops: CDR1 SQVTM, CDR2 ANQGSEA. V was clipped by 4 bases and J by 3 bases, with 14 bases between them. CDR3 nucleotides: TGCAGCGTTGCGGGAAGAGACGCAACAGATACGCAGTATTTT. It is translated as CSVAGRDATDTQYF.

This clonotype occurred once. The CDR3 sequence: CASSPGQGATGGANVLTF. The CDR3 bases are TGTGCCAGCAGTCCCGGACAGGGGGCGACTGGTGGGGCCAACGTCCTGACTTTC. The rearrangement uses TRBV12-3 or TRBV12-4 and TRBJ2-6; 11 positions match TRBD1. CDR3 length: 18 residues. J gave up 3 bases and V 5 bases, and 9 bases lay outside the gene matches.

V gene TRBV29-1 combines with J gene TRBJ2-2; TRBD1 aligns across 7 bases. V was pared by 7 bases and J by 0 bases, with 5 bases of the junction left unmatched. CDR1 and CDR2 from the germline V gene are SQVTM and ANQGSEA. CDR3 length equals 14 residues. As DNA, the CDR3 is TGCAGCGCACAGACAGGGACGAACACCGGGGAGCTGTTTTTT. Encoded protein: CSAQTGTNTGELFF.

J is TRBJ2-7 and V is TRBV6-2 or TRBV6-3; tentatively, D is TRBD1 (6 bases). V was shortened by 4 bases and J by 0 bases, with 10 bases between the two germline ends. Germline assignment: CDR1 MNHEY and CDR2 SVGEGT. The CDR3 totals 14 residues. The DNA for the CDR3 is TGTGCCAGCAGTTTCGGGGACACCTCCTACGAGCAGTACTTC. Residues: CASSFGDTSYEQYF.

This sequence joins TRBV6-1 and TRBJ2-7; TRBD2 matches 8 bases. The V gene end was trimmed by 5 bases and the J gene end by 5 bases; junction bases not matched to a gene: 20. The CDR3 sequence is 18 residues long. Germline V gene data show CDR1 as MNHNS and CDR2 as SASEGT. The CDR3, as DNA: TGTGCCAGCAGTCCTCGTCCTGGAAGAGCGGGAGCTTATGACGAGCAGTACTTC. This encodes CASSPRPGRAGAYDEQYF.

V usage is TRBV7-9 and J usage is TRBJ2-7, with 10 bases identical to TRBD2. The CDR3 covers 17 residues. Germline V gene lookup returns CDR1 SEHNR and CDR2 FQNEAQ (reference sequence). The V and J ends lost 5 bases and 2 bases, in that order; junction bases with no gene match: 12. CDR3 residues: CASSGGLAGALTYEQYF. The CDR3 coding sequence is TGTGCCAGCAGCGGTGGGCTAGCGGGAGCGTTGACCTACGAGCAGTACTTC.